Each of the 18 T cell receptor beta chains below was sequenced from the same sample in a study of T cell clonotyping in hematopoietic cell transplantation. Time point here: recipient sample about 28 days before transplant, after cytoreduction. Sequenced by immunoSEQ multiplex PCR; TCRdb stores in-frame clones only, minus some. The repertoire includes about 69,000 clones, 90% to 96% of them detected once, and under 2% sits in the top ten. Sequenced material: peripheral blood mononuclear cells, taken before stem cell transplant. The receptors shown here come from a woman aged 45-60 years with acute myeloid leukemia. Some clones in this sample may be carry-over from other donors' samples.

The CDR3 reads CASSFDTGRMTQYF. In DNA form, the CDR3 reads TGCGCCAGCAGCTTTGACACAGGGAGAATGACCCAGTACTTC. This chain connects TRBV5-1 to TRBJ2-5; weak D call: TRBD1 (6 bases). Germline V gene lookup returns CDR1 SGHRS and CDR2 YFSETQ. Trimming took 2 bases from V and 7 from J, leaving 15 bases between them. This CDR3 has 14 residues.

The chain uses TRBV7-6 and TRBJ2-5; the match to TRBD2 covers 8 bases. This CDR3 spans 15 amino acids. V was clipped by 5 bases and J by 2 bases; unmatched bases: 7. Germline loops: CDR1 SGHVS, CDR2 FNYEAQ. The CDR3 DNA follows: TGTGCCAGCAGCACGAGCGGGGGAGCGCAAGAGACCCAGTACTTC. Translation gives CASSTSGGAQETQYF.

This chain links TRBV2 with TRBJ2-1, with TRBD2 matching over 7 bases. The CDR3 has 16 amino acids. Germline CDR1 and CDR2: SNHLY and FYNNEI. The ends lost 7 bases at V and 1 base at J; junction bases unmatched: 10. The CDR3 region has the DNA TGTGCCAGCAAGGGGTGGCGGGAGAAGTCCTACAATGAGCAGTTCTTC. It codes for CASKGWREKSYNEQFF.

J is TRBJ1-1 and V is TRBV6-1, with D unclear. The V gene lost 2 bases and the J gene lost 0 bases, with 13 bases spanning the gap. This CDR3 region has 16 residues. Germline CDR1 and CDR2: MNHNS and SASEGT. The CDR3 protein is CASSELPGPVNTEAFF. The CDR3 DNA is TGTGCCAGCAGTGAACTTCCGGGTCCGGTGAACACTGAAGCTTTCTTT.

The chain joins TRBV30 to TRBJ2-6; D is unclear. CDR1 and CDR2 from the germline V gene are GTSNPN and SVGIG (reference sequence). CDR3 size: 16 residues. V gave up 2 bases and J gave up 0 bases, with 11 bases separating them. The CDR3 loop reads CAWSSGRSSGANVLTF. For the CDR3, the DNA is TGTGCCTGGAGTTCGGGCAGGAGCTCTGGGGCCAACGTCCTGACTTTC.

For the CDR3, the DNA is TGTGCCAGCAGTCAAGCCCCTCCTTCCGACAGGGGGCAGGAGACCCAGTACTTC. This codes for CASSQAPPSDRGQETQYF. The V and J genes are TRBV27 and TRBJ2-5; 10 bases fit TRBD1. The CDR3 extends over 18 amino acids. The germline V gene encodes CDR1 MNHEY and CDR2 SMNVEV (reference sequence). V lost 5 bases to trimming and J lost 5 bases; unmatched junction nucleotides: 17.

This clone has a single count. This chain links TRBV9 with TRBJ1-5; tentatively, D is TRBD1 (5 bases). Germline assignment: CDR1 SGDLS and CDR2 YYNGEE. The CDR3 length is 15 residues. V was cut by 0 bases and J by 2 bases, with 9 bases left in between. The chain's CDR3 is CASSVGGAGNQPQHF. The CDR3 region has the DNA TGTGCCAGCAGCGTAGGAGGGGCAGGCAATCAGCCCCAGCATTTT.

The chain uses TRBV28 and TRBJ1-5; D is uncertain. Germline V gene data show CDR1 as MDHEN and CDR2 as SYDVKM. The length of the CDR3 is 15 residues. V lost 2 bases to trimming and J lost 1 base, with 9 bases between them. The CDR3 DNA reads as TGTGCCAGCAGTTTAGGAGCCTGGAGCAATCAGCCCCAGCATTTT. Translation: CASSLGAWSNQPQHF.

This chain links TRBV5-5 with TRBJ1-1; 8 bases fit TRBD1. Germline trimming cut 4 bases from V and 0 bases from J; bases unmatched to any gene: 2. The CDR3 consists of 14 residues. Germline values: CDR1 SGHKS, CDR2 YYEKEE (reference sequence). CDR3 protein: CASSRTGMNTEAFF. CDR3 bases: TGTGCCAGCAGCCGGACAGGGATGAACACTGAAGCTTTCTTT.

The chain carries TRBV6-1 and TRBJ1-6; D ambiguous. Trimming shortened V by 7 bases and J by 9 bases, and 13 bases separated the two germline ends. The CDR3 covers 13 residues. Per germline, CDR1 MNHNS and CDR2 SASEGT. The CDR3 sequence: CASINQAGSPLHF. The CDR3 DNA follows: TGTGCCAGCATAAACCAGGCAGGTTCACCCCTCCACTTT.

The chain is built from TRBV7-3 and TRBJ2-7; D not resolved. CDR3 size: 15 residues. The V end was cut by 2 bases, the J end by 4 bases, with 15 bases between. Germline loops: CDR1 SGHTA, CDR2 FQGTGA. For the CDR3, the DNA is TGTGCCAGCAGCTTAGAGGCAGGCGTTAGGTACGAGCAGTACTTC. It specifies CASSLEAGVRYEQYF.

The chain joins TRBV2 to TRBJ1-5, with 8 bases matching TRBD1. From germline, CDR1 is SNHLY and CDR2 FYNNEI. The ends lost 2 bases at V and 2 bases at J; junction bases unmatched: 2. This CDR3 is built from 15 residues. The CDR3 DNA sequence: TGTGCCAGCAGTGAATCAGGGGGCGGCAATCAGCCCCAGCATTTT. It encodes CASSESGGGNQPQHF.

The chain recombines TRBV5-6 with TRBJ1-4, with D uncertain. Germline V gene lookup returns CDR1 SGHDT and CDR2 YYEEEE. This CDR3 has 13 residues. Trimming took 1 base from V and 8 from J, leaving 9 bases between them. The CDR3, as DNA: TGTGCCAGCAGCTTGTTAAATGGAGAAAAACTGTTTTTT. It specifies CASSLLNGEKLFF.

The chain uses TRBV7-8 and TRBJ1-5, with D hard to call. The CDR3 covers 16 residues. V was clipped by 1 base and J by 0 bases, with 10 bases between them. Germline V gene sequence: CDR1 SGHVS, CDR2 FQNEAQ. The CDR3 protein is CASSLVQDYSNQPQHF. The DNA of the CDR3 is TGTGCCAGCAGCTTAGTGCAGGATTATAGCAATCAGCCCCAGCATTTT.

The chain recombines TRBV29-1 with TRBJ1-3, with D possibly being TRBD1 (6 bases). The CDR3 covers 13 residues. Germline CDR1 SQVTM, CDR2 ANQGSEA. The V gene lost 7 bases and the J gene lost 4 bases, with 14 bases spanning the gap. The CDR3 coding sequence is TGCAGCGCAGGGGAAGCGAGAGGAAACACCATATATTTT. It translates to CSAGEARGNTIYF. Based on the CDR3 plus reference TRBV29-1 and TRBJ1-3, the full variable domain is SAVISQKPSRDICQRGTSLTIQCQVDSQVTMMFWYRQQPGQSLTLIATANQGSEATYESGFVIDKFPISRPNLTFSTLTVSNMSPEDSSIYLCSAGEARGNTIYFGEGSWLTVV.

J is TRBJ1-3 and V is TRBV29-1; D not resolved. CDR3 size: 14 residues. Germline lookup yields CDR1 SQVTM and CDR2 ANQGSEA. V dropped 5 bases and J dropped 0 bases, with 11 bases sitting between them. The CDR3 DNA sequence: TGCAGCGTTAGTAAGGATTACTCTGGAAACACCATATATTTT. As protein: CSVSKDYSGNTIYF.

The chain couples TRBV6-5 to TRBJ2-7; 10 positions agree with TRBD1. Germline V gene data show CDR1 as MNHEY and CDR2 as SVGAGI. This CDR3 has 15 residues. Germline trimming cut 6 bases from V and 3 bases from J; bases unmatched to any gene: 8. The CDR3 spells CASSRTGTGDYEQYF. CDR3 nucleotides: TGTGCCAGCAGCCGTACCGGGACAGGGGACTACGAGCAGTACTTC.

J is TRBJ1-3 and V is TRBV6-5; tentative D call: TRBD1 (6 bases). The germline gives CDR1 MNHEY, CDR2 SVGAGI. The CDR3 consists of 15 residues. V lost 7 bases, J lost 0 bases, and 13 bases lay in between. The CDR3 loop is CASKGGRVSGNTIYF. The CDR3 nucleotides read TGTGCCAGCAAGGGGGGCCGAGTCTCTGGAAACACCATATATTTT.